Listed below are T cell receptor beta chains from one sample, sequenced in a study of T-cell reconstitution after alpha-beta-depleted transplantation in children. One entry per CDR3 protein results from TCRdb running MiXCR on the PCR reads. The sample lists hundreds of thousands of distinct CDR3 sequences, 6.5% to 10% occurring once. The source was PBMCs, mostly from graft donor cells, collected 180 days after TCRalphabeta/CD19-depleted stem cell transplant. The receptors were sampled from a male patient younger than 18 who had a stem cell transplant for acute lymphoblastic leukemia, so the T cells may come from the graft donor. Each CDR3 is given with its conserved first and last residue.

j_gene: TRBJ1-1; v_gene: TRBV10-3; CDR3aa: CAISEGQGLVEAFF
j_gene: TRBJ1-1; v_gene: TRBV6-5; CDR3aa: CASSYSAKGNTEAFF
j_gene: TRBJ1-1; v_gene: TRBV27; CDR3aa: CPSSFLGGEAFF
j_gene: TRBJ2-3; v_gene: TRBV28; CDR3aa: CASSLHRISTDTQYF
j_gene: TRBJ2-5; v_gene: TRBV9; CDR3aa: CASSATGFQETQYF
j_gene: TRBJ1-1; v_gene: TRBV28; CDR3aa: CASSIGRGSTEAFF
j_gene: TRBJ2-5; v_gene: TRBV18; CDR3aa: CASSPGQEETQYF
j_gene: TRBJ1-5; v_gene: TRBV28; CDR3aa: CASSGGDYSNQPQHF
j_gene: TRBJ2-7; v_gene: TRBV4-1; CDR3aa: CASSQDQPSYEQYF
j_gene: TRBJ2-3; v_gene: TRBV12-3/TRBV12-4; CDR3aa: CASKEGGGGADTQYF
j_gene: TRBJ2-7; v_gene: TRBV7-9; CDR3aa: CASSLGGEYEQYF
j_gene: TRBJ2-3; v_gene: TRBV2; CDR3aa: CASSEAVRGGHTQYF
j_gene: TRBJ1-4; v_gene: TRBV7-2; CDR3aa: CASSLPLGFNEKLFF
j_gene: TRBJ2-5; v_gene: TRBV15; CDR3aa: CATSRDWEETQYF
j_gene: TRBJ2-5; v_gene: TRBV5-4; CDR3aa: CASSFGLADSKIIPQETQYF
j_gene: TRBJ2-7; v_gene: TRBV4-2; CDR3aa: CASSSDSLFYEQYF
j_gene: TRBJ1-3; v_gene: TRBV5-6; CDR3aa: CASSPQGGYGNTIYF
j_gene: TRBJ1-1; v_gene: TRBV4-3; CDR3aa: CASSQLRQLLPEAFF
j_gene: TRBJ2-2; v_gene: TRBV5-4; CDR3aa: CASRPGTGGATGELFF
j_gene: TRBJ1-2; v_gene: TRBV6-1; CDR3aa: CATPGVGTNNYGYTF
j_gene: TRBJ2-2; v_gene: TRBV28; CDR3aa: CASSFYRGLTGELFF
j_gene: TRBJ1-4; v_gene: TRBV7-8; CDR3aa: CASSRTTGVGEKLFF
j_gene: TRBJ1-2; v_gene: TRBV6-5; CDR3aa: CASSYLTGQKSYGYTF
j_gene: TRBJ2-2; v_gene: TRBV7-2; CDR3aa: CASSTRTASNTGELFF
j_gene: TRBJ2-7; v_gene: TRBV12-3/TRBV12-4; CDR3aa: CASTLAGGEQYF
j_gene: TRBJ2-2; v_gene: TRBV6-1; CDR3aa: CASTNALDTYTGELFF
j_gene: TRBJ2-1; v_gene: TRBV7-3; CDR3aa: CASSFGLAPYNEQFF
j_gene: TRBJ1-5; v_gene: TRBV12-3/TRBV12-4; CDR3aa: CASSLGPNQPQHF
j_gene: TRBJ2-7; v_gene: TRBV6-1; CDR3aa: CASSSGQLKNGGVGEQYF